This TCR beta chain appears in the sequencing data of a study of blood T cells in healthy people across ages (dated by TCRdb to between 2014 and 2017). General notes on the study: In model experiments, template switching captured about one uniquely barcoded TCR beta cDNA molecule for every two T cells. Age-related changes in TCR beta repertoire diversity were measured in the study by deep sequencing normalized with unique cDNA molecular identifiers. Donors were grouped into four age groups: young (average roughly 15 years), middle-aged (39), aged (around 60) and long-lived (82). To avoid experimental bias, donors of different ages were distributed randomly across sequencing lanes. The study analyzed two additional independent replicas of 1 million unique cDNA reads from the same blood draw for two donors, one aged 18 to 30 and one aged 80 or older. Study-wide findings and limitations: Estimates of total diversity from one million sequenced T cells were regarded as lower bounds and underestimates. The percentage of naive T cells measured by flow cytometry correlated strongly with observed TCR beta diversity. Conclusive comparison of naive and antigen-experienced compartments was prevented by the profiling of bulk unsorted PBMCs. The CMV infection status of donors was not known, potentially confounding age-related changes in expanded clonotypes. Compared with the aged group, the long-lived group had more naive CD4+ T cells, fewer expanded clones and increased TCR diversity, suggesting age selection. As age increased, observed TCR beta diversity per million T cells dropped in a roughly linear way, and a significant reduction was already evident by age 40.

Receptor libraries were prepared by 5' RACE. Sequencing instrument: Illumina HiSeq 2500. A second PCR of 7 to 11 cycles was run with a J-beta primer mix and a sample-barcoded 5' primer. Each TCR beta cDNA molecule received a unique molecular identifier from a template-switch 5' adaptor carrying 12 random nucleotides. Each sample yielded at least 2.5 million CDR3-containing paired-end reads. First-strand cDNA was synthesized from all RNA with the Mint cDNA synthesis kit, primed by a TRBC-specific oligonucleotide. Following uracil-DNA glycosylase treatment, a first 18-cycle PCR with universal primers M1SS and BC2_uni_R was performed on all cDNA. The paper's processing steps were these. For normalization, 1 million high-quality reads, each with a distinct molecular identifier, were randomly selected from each sample. Reads sharing molecular identifiers were discarded rather than binned into consensus sequences. MiTCR, set to a Q25 quality threshold and the strictest error-elimination algorithm, was used for CDR3 identification, clonotype clustering and error correction. Lower-bound total TCR beta diversity was estimated with a nonparametric unseen species model using Euler transformation. TCRdb passed the public sequencing reads through fastp at Q25 and MiXCR, retaining productive beta sequences. Each entry merges the rows of one CDR3 protein and shows their most common DNA and genes. The V and J calls here are based on TCRdb, not the publication. In all, the sample holds 1.5 million to 2 million distinct CDR3 sequences, and roughly 49% of those were seen once. 2.1% of the sample is held by the ten biggest clonotypes.

V is pruned by 4 bases and J by 6 bases, leaving 2 bases of the junction without a gene match. CDR1 is given as LNHNV and CDR2 as YYDKDF, both from the germline V gene (reference sequence). From the cysteine through the phenylalanine, the CDR3 covers 12 amino acids. The DNA shown is the 36-base CDR3, in frame from base 1. Donors were a few dozen systemically healthy Caucasian individuals from Russia aged 6 to 90 years. Around 9.9 milliliters of peripheral blood were collected from each donor into EDTA-treated Vacutainer tubes. Ficoll-Paque density-gradient centrifugation was used to isolate PBMCs, with at least 7 million per sample. Total RNA was extracted from PBMCs with Trizol reagent, with at least 5 micrograms obtained per sample. Naive CD45RAhigh/CD27high T cell percentages were measured by flow cytometry on a PBMC aliquot from every donor. This clonotype has a handful of counts. The antigen it recognizes is unknown. Within one base of it there is no much larger clone, and no base qualities were kept.

This receptor was identified in a woman in her thirties or forties in good health. Sequencing was carried out using blood. The receptor chain draws on TRBV15 and TRBJ2-7; TRBD2 aligns with 8 central bases. The CDR3 here reads CATSTGRAEQYF. The nucleotide sequence reads as follows: TGTGCCACCAGCACCGGGAGGGCCGAGCAGTACTTC.